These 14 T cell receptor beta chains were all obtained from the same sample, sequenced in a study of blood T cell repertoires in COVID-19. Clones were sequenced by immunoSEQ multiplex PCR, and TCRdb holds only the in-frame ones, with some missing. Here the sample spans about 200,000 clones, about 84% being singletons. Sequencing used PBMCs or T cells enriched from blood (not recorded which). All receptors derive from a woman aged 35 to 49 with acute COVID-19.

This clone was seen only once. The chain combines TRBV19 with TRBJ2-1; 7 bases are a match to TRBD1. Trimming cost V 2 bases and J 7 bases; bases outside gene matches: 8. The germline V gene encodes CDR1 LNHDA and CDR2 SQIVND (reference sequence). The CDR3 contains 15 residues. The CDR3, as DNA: TGTGCCAGTAGTATACAAAGGGGGCGAGGAAATGAGCAGTTCTTC. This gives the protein CASSIQRGRGNEQFF.

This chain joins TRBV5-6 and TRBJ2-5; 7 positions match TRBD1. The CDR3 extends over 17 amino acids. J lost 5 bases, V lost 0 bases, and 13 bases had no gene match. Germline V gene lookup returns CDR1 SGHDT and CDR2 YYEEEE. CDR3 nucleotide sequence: TGTGCCAGCAGCTTGGGGCGTCTTTCAGGGGGTCGGGAGACCCAGTACTTC. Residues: CASSLGRLSGGRETQYF.

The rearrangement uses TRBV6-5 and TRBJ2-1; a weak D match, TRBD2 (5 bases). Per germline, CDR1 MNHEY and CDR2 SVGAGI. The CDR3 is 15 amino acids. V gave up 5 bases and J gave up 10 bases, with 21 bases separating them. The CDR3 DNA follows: TGTGCCAGCAGTCCGGTCTTGGCGGGCGGTTGGGAGCAGTTCTTC. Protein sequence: CASSPVLAGGWEQFF.

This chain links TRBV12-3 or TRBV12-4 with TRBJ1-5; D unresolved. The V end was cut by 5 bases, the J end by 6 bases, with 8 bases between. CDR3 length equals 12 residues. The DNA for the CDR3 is TGTGCCAGCAGTCGAGGGAGTCAGCCCCAGCATTTT. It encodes CASSRGSQPQHF.

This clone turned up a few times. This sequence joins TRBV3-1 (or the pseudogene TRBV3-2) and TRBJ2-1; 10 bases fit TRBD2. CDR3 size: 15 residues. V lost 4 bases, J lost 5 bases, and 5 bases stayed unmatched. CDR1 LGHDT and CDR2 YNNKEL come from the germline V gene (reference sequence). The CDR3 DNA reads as TGTGCCAGCAGCCCGCTAGCGGGGGCCAACAATGAGCAGTTCTTC. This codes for CASSPLAGANNEQFF.

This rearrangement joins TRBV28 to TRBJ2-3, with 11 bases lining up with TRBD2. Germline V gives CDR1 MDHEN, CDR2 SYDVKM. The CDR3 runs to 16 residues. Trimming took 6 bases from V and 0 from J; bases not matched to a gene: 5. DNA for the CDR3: TGTGCCAGCAGCCTTATAGCGGGAGGGAGCACAGATACGCAGTATTTT. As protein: CASSLIAGGSTDTQYF.

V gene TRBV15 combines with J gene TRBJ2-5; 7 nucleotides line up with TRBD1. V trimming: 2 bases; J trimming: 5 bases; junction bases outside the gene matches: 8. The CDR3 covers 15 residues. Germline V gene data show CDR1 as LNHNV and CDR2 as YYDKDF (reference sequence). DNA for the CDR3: TGTGCCACCAGCAGACCACAAGGGGGCTTGGAGACCCAGTACTTC. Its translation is CATSRPQGGLETQYF.

The CDR3 protein is CASSLGGGSSYEQYF. As DNA, the CDR3 is TGTGCCAGCAGCTTAGGGGGGGGTAGCTCCTACGAGCAGTACTTC. The chain uses TRBV7-2 and TRBJ2-7; 7 bases are shared with TRBD2. The germline V gene has CDR1 SGHTA and CDR2 FQGNSA. Germline trimming cut 1 base from V and 0 bases from J; bases unmatched to any gene: 3. CDR3 length equals 15 residues.

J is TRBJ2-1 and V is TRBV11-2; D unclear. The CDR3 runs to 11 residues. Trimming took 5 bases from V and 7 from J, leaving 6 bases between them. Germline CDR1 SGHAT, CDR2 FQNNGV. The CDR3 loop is CASSVQNEQFF. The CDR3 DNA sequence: TGTGCCAGCAGCGTACAGAATGAGCAGTTCTTC.

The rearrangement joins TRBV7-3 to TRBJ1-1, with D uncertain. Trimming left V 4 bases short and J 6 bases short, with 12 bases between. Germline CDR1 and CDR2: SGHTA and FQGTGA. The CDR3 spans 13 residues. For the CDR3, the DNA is TGTGCCAGCAGCTCCCCTGAGAGCGCTGAAGCTTTCTTT. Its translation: CASSSPESAEAFF.

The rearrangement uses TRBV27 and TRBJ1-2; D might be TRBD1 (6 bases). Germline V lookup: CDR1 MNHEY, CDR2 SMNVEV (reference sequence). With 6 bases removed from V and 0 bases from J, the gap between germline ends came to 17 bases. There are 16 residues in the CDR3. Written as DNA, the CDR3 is TGTGCCAGCAGACCCGGGACATTTTTAACTAACTATGGCTACACCTTC. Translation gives CASRPGTFLTNYGYTF.

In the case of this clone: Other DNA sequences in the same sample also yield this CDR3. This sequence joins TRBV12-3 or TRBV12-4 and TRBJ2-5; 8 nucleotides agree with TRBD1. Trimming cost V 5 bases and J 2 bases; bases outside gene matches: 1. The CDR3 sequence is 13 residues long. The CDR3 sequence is CASSRTGQETQYF. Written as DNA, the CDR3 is TGTGCCAGCAGTCGGACAGGGCAAGAGACCCAGTACTTC.

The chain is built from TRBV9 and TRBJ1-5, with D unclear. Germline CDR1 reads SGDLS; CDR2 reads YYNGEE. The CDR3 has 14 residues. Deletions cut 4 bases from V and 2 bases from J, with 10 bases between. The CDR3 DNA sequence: TGTGCCAGCAGCCGGGGAATAGGCAATCAGCCCCAGCATTTT. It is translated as CASSRGIGNQPQHF. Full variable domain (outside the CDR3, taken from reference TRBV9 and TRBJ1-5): DSGVTQTPKHLITATGQRVTLRCSPRSGDLSVYWYQQSLDQGLQFLIQYYNGEERAKGNILERFSAQQFPDLHSELNLSSLELGDSALYFCASSRGIGNQPQHFGDGTRLSIL.

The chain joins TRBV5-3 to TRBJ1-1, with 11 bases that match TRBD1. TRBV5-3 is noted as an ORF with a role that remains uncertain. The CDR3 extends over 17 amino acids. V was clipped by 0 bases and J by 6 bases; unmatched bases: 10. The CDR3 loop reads CARSLGTGGFPMPEAFF. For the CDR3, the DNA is TGTGCCAGAAGCTTGGGGACAGGGGGCTTTCCTATGCCTGAAGCTTTCTTT.